This TCR beta chain was recorded in a study of CD8+ T cells in alopecia areata. Extracted RNA was reverse transcribed, and the resulting cDNA served as sequencing template. TCRdb's table, derived via immunoSEQ multiplex PCR, lists solely in-frame clones and lacks some. The table lists 200,000 or so clones, 55% to 75% of them singletons. V was clipped by 4 bases and J by 5 bases, with 15 bases between them. The CDR3 covers 14 residues. Per the germline V gene, CDR1 is SGHRS and CDR2 is YFSETQ. Treatment in this sample: oral pan-JAK inhibitor, 5-10 mg twice daily. The chain uses TRBV5-1 and TRBJ2-5; D may match TRBD1 or TRBD2 (5 bases each). This sequence was found in a human donor with alopecia areata. The material was CD4+ T cells sorted from blood, obtained at week 24, from a patient treated with tofacitinib. The CDR3 region is CASSTGGLTETQYF. Here the CDR3 DNA reads TGCGCCAGCAGCACTGGGGGTCTGACTGAGACCCAGTACTTC. Filled out from reference TRBV5-1 and TRBJ2-5, the complete variable domain reads KAGVTQTPRYLIKTRGQQVTLSCSPISGHRSVSWYQQTPGQGLQFLFEYFSETQRNKGNFPGRFSGRQFSNSRSEMNVSTLELGDSALYLCASSTGGLTETQYFGPGTRLLVL.